The 28 T cell receptor beta chains below were found in one sample sequenced in a study of blood T cells in healthy people across ages. With a J-beta primer mix and a sample-barcoded 5' primer, a second PCR ran 7 to 11 cycles. One entry per CDR3 protein results from TCRdb running MiXCR on the 5' RACE reads. Here the sample spans approximately 1,700,000 distinct CDR3 sequences, roughly two fifths being singletons. Sequencing was carried out using blood. The receptor set was obtained from a human donor in good health.

The rearrangement joins TRBV11-2 to TRBJ2-3; D unresolved. Looked up from germline, CDR1 is SGHAT and CDR2 is FQNNGV. With 0 bases removed from V and 6 bases from J, the gap between germline ends came to 13 bases. The length of the CDR3 is 15 residues. CDR3 coding DNA: TGTGCCAGCAGCTTAGACCCCAGGAGTGGTGATACGCAGTATTTT. Amino acid sequence: CASSLDPRSGDTQYF.

The J gene is TRBJ2-5, the V gene TRBV5-5, with D maybe TRBD2 (6 bases). Trimming took off 4 bases at V and 1 base at J, with 8 bases between the two ends. The CDR3 spans 13 residues. CDR1 SGHKS and CDR2 YYEKEE come from the germline V gene (reference sequence). The CDR3 nucleotides read TGTGCCAGCAGCGGGGACTTCCAAGAGACCCAGTACTTC. It specifies CASSGDFQETQYF.

The chain employs TRBV29-1 and TRBJ2-5; 7 bases agree with TRBD1. CDR3 size: 14 residues. Germline assignment: CDR1 SQVTM and CDR2 ANQGSEA. J lost 4 bases, V lost 1 base, and 6 bases had no gene match. The chain's CDR3 is CSVEGYRGLETQYF. The CDR3 DNA reads TGCAGCGTTGAAGGTTACAGGGGATTAGAGACCCAGTACTTC.

The chain is built from TRBV5-5 and TRBJ2-1; 7 nucleotides match TRBD1. J lost 6 bases, V lost 3 bases, and 6 bases had no gene match. This CDR3 spans 14 amino acids. Germline V gene sequence: CDR1 SGHKS, CDR2 YYEKEE (reference sequence). The CDR3 sequence: CASSWDSPGNEQFF. CDR3 nucleotides: TGTGCCAGCAGCTGGGACAGTCCGGGCAATGAGCAGTTCTTC.

This clonotype came up a few times. This chain joins TRBV20-1 and TRBJ2-1, with D possibly matching TRBD2 (5 bases). Germline CDR1 reads DFQATT; CDR2 reads SNEGSKA (reference sequence). Trimming shortened V by 0 bases and J by 5 bases, and 23 bases separated the two germline ends. The CDR3 is made up of 18 amino acids. CDR3 nucleotide sequence: TGCAGTGCTAGAGATCTGGAGGCAGGATGGACGCATGACAATGAGCAGTTCTTC. The encoded protein is CSARDLEAGWTHDNEQFF.

The sample holds a few counts of this clonotype. The CDR3 spells CASSIRGGPNTGELFF. The CDR3 DNA sequence: TGTGCCAGCAGCATCCGCGGGGGGCCGAACACCGGGGAGCTGTTTTTT. V usage is TRBV7-2 and J usage is TRBJ2-2, with 8 bases lining up with TRBD2. The V segment lost 5 bases and the J segment 0 bases; nucleotides outside the gene matches: 5. CDR1 is SGHTA and CDR2 is FQGNSA in the germline V gene. CDR3 length equals 16 residues.

V is TRBV24-1 and J is TRBJ2-5, with 14 bases lining up with TRBD2. The V segment lost 9 bases and the J segment 1 base; nucleotides outside the gene matches: 3. In germline, CDR1 is KGHDR, CDR2 SFDVKD. There are 15 residues in the CDR3. CDR3 nucleotides: TGTGCCACCGTGGGGACTAGCGGGGGCCAAGAGACCCAGTACTTC. It encodes CATVGTSGGQETQYF.

There are a few counts of this clonotype. The genes are TRBV13 and TRBJ2-7, with D uncertain. Between the trimmed V and J ends, which lost 3 bases and 6 bases, there was a span of 12 bases. CDR3 length equals 13 residues. The germline CDR1 and CDR2 sequences are PRHDT and FYEKMQ (reference sequence). The CDR3 region is CASSFPAQPEQYF. In nucleotides, the CDR3 is TGTGCCAGCAGCTTCCCGGCCCAACCCGAGCAGTACTTC.

This clonotype was detected only a few times. The chain joins TRBV24-1 to TRBJ1-2; D possibly corresponds to TRBD1 (5 bases). This CDR3 is built from 13 residues. Germline V gene lookup returns CDR1 KGHDR and CDR2 SFDVKD. V lost 5 bases, J lost 2 bases, and 8 bases lay in between. CDR3 residues: CATSGGRNYGYTF. Written as DNA, the CDR3 is TGTGCCACCAGTGGGGGACGGAACTATGGCTACACCTTC.

This chain uses TRBV2 with TRBJ2-7; D is unclear. The germline V and J ends were trimmed by 3 bases and 3 bases, with 12 bases remaining between them. This CDR3 has 14 amino acids. From germline, CDR1 is SNHLY and CDR2 FYNNEI. CDR3 in DNA: TGTGCCAGCAGTGATGTCTGGGTAGGCTACGAGCAGTACTTC. It translates to CASSDVWVGYEQYF.

The J gene is TRBJ1-5, the V gene TRBV7-2; D gene uncertain. There are 17 residues in the CDR3. Germline CDR1 SGHTA, CDR2 FQGNSA. V gave up 5 bases and J gave up 0 bases, with 17 bases separating them. In DNA form, the CDR3 reads TGTGCCAGCAGCCCTCGGACCTCCTTGTATAGCAATCAGCCCCAGCATTTT. Translating it yields CASSPRTSLYSNQPQHF. The variable domain in full, completed from reference TRBV7-2 and TRBJ1-5, reads GAGVSQSPSNKVTEKGKDVELRCDPISGHTALYWYRQSLGQGLEFLIYFQGNSAPDKSGLPSDRFSAERTGGSVSTLTIQRTQQEDSAVYLCASSPRTSLYSNQPQHFGDGTRLSIL.

This clonotype was seen only a few times. The chain combines TRBV6-1 with TRBJ1-1; D gene uncertain. V gave up 2 bases and J gave up 11 bases, with 18 bases separating them. This CDR3 region has 14 residues. The germline V gene encodes CDR1 MNHNS and CDR2 SASEGT. CDR3: CASSEFGLSTSAFF. CDR3 DNA sequence: TGTGCCAGCAGTGAATTTGGGTTAAGCACGTCGGCTTTCTTT.

The chain couples TRBV6-5 to TRBJ2-6, with 8 nucleotides matching TRBD1. This CDR3 region has 18 residues. CDR1 is MNHEY and CDR2 is SVGAGI in the germline V gene. The J segment lost 0 bases and the V segment lost 2 bases, leaving 6 bases of the junction unmatched. This CDR3 reads CASSYRGQGSSGANVLTF. The CDR3 nucleotides are TGTGCCAGCAGTTACCGAGGACAGGGCAGCTCTGGGGCCAACGTCCTGACTTTC.

This clonotype was seen a few times. This chain joins TRBV4-2 and TRBJ2-3, with unresolved D. From germline, CDR1 is LGHNA and CDR2 YNFKEQ. Trimming removed 0 bases from V and 9 bases from J, with 4 bases in between. This CDR3 is 11 amino acids long. The DNA of the CDR3 is TGTGCCAGCAGCCAAGATCTGACGCAGTATTTT. This encodes CASSQDLTQYF.

The chain couples TRBV20-1 to TRBJ1-1, with unresolved D. Germline assignment: CDR1 DFQATT and CDR2 SNEGSKA (reference sequence). This CDR3 contains 13 residues. Deletions cut 7 bases from V and 1 base from J, with 13 bases between. CDR3 in DNA: TGCAGTGGGTGGAAGAGAACGAACACTGAAGCTTTCTTT. Amino acids: CSGWKRTNTEAFF.

This CDR3 reads CASSLALGQGTEAFF. In DNA form, the CDR3 reads TGTGCCAGCAGTTTAGCTCTGGGGCAGGGCACTGAAGCTTTCTTT. The chain links TRBV12-3 or TRBV12-4 to TRBJ1-1; tentatively, D is TRBD1 (5 bases). V gave up 0 bases and J gave up 4 bases, with 12 bases separating them. The CDR3 covers 15 residues.

V is TRBV29-1 and J is TRBJ1-1; no firm D call. Germline V gives CDR1 SQVTM, CDR2 ANQGSEA. The CDR3 loop spans 15 amino acids. The CDR3 loop is CSATPLRAPHTEAFF. The CDR3 DNA reads as TGCAGTGCTACCCCCCTAAGGGCCCCCCACACTGAAGCTTTCTTT.

This clonotype came up a few times. This chain connects TRBV7-2 to TRBJ2-4, with D tentatively TRBD1 or TRBD2 (5 bases each). Looked up from germline, CDR1 is SGHTA and CDR2 is FQGNSA. Trimming took 4 bases from V and 5 from J, leaving 9 bases between them. The CDR3 length is 13 residues. CDR3 amino acids: CASSWDGENIQYF. In nucleotides, the CDR3 is TGTGCCAGCAGCTGGGACGGGGAAAACATTCAGTACTTC.

The chain joins TRBV10-3 to TRBJ2-1; D is unresolved. The CDR3 is made up of 11 amino acids. Trimming pared 7 bases from V and 5 bases from J, leaving 6 bases between. In germline, CDR1 is ENHRY, CDR2 SYGVKD. This CDR3 is CAITTDNEQFF. The CDR3 DNA reads TGTGCCATCACTACAGACAATGAGCAGTTCTTC.

The gene calls are TRBV2 and TRBJ2-5, with D unclear. Germline CDR1 SNHLY, CDR2 FYNNEI. There are 12 residues in the CDR3. The ends were cut back, 6 bases at V and 5 bases at J, with 10 bases in the middle. CDR3 coding DNA: TGTGCCAGCAGGGGTTTTGATGAGACCCAGTACTTC. It encodes CASRGFDETQYF.

This chain uses TRBV4-1 with TRBJ1-2; a possible D gene is TRBD1 (5 bases). Germline CDR1 MGHRA, CDR2 YSYEKL. CDR3 length: 14 amino acids. V lost 1 base to trimming and J lost 4 bases, with 10 bases between them. The CDR3 DNA is TGCGCCAGCAGCCAAGCAGGGTTTGGCTATGGCTACACCTTC. This codes for CASSQAGFGYGYTF.

Only a few counts were recorded for this clonotype. CDR3 region: CASSSQRDGFSYEQYF. CDR3 bases: TGTGCCAGCAGTTCCCAGCGGGACGGGTTCTCCTACGAGCAGTACTTC. This chain connects TRBV6-5 to TRBJ2-7, with 7 positions matching TRBD2. Looked up from germline, CDR1 is MNHEY and CDR2 is SVGAGI. Trimming cost V 4 bases and J 0 bases; bases outside gene matches: 9. CDR3 length: 16 amino acids.

V gene TRBV18 combines with J gene TRBJ1-1; the match to TRBD1 covers 8 bases. Germline lookup yields CDR1 KGHSH and CDR2 LQKENI. V lost 3 bases and J lost 5; bases outside the gene matches: 8. CDR3 size: 15 residues. In DNA form, the CDR3 reads TGTGCCAGCTCACCGGCCCCAGGGGGCCCAACTGAAGCTTTCTTT. This encodes CASSPAPGGPTEAFF.

The genes are TRBV10-3 and TRBJ2-3; D possibly matches TRBD1 or TRBD2 (6 bases each). Germline V gene data show CDR1 as ENHRY and CDR2 as SYGVKD. The CDR3 runs to 16 residues. Trimming took off 0 bases at V and 3 bases at J, with 13 bases between the two ends. The CDR3 nucleotides read TGTGCCATCAGTGAGTCGACCAGGGGAGGTACAGATACGCAGTATTTT. Its translation is CAISESTRGGTDTQYF.

This clonotype has only one observation. The rearrangement joins TRBV6-6 to TRBJ2-7, with TRBD2 matching over 8 bases. J gave up 2 bases and V 8 bases, and 14 bases lay outside the gene matches. The germline CDR1 and CDR2 sequences are MNHNY and SVGAGI (reference sequence). The CDR3 is 16 amino acids. CDR3 protein: CASEVDGSGVPYEQYF. The CDR3 region has the DNA TGTGCCAGCGAGGTGGATGGTAGCGGGGTGCCCTACGAGCAGTACTTC.

The count of this clonotype is one. The CDR3 loop is CASSPSGGVVSEQFF. CDR3 DNA sequence: TGTGCCAGCAGCCCCAGCGGGGGGGTAGTCAGTGAGCAGTTCTTC. The chain has TRBV9 and TRBJ2-1; TRBD2 agrees at 10 bases. Germline V CDR1 and CDR2: SGDLS, YYNGEE. J lost 9 bases, V lost 4 bases, and 10 bases had no gene match. The CDR3 is 15 residues long.

This chain uses TRBV7-9 with TRBJ1-4; possible D gene TRBD1, 5 bases. The germline V and J ends were trimmed by 5 bases and 7 bases, with 17 bases remaining between them. The V gene's germline CDR1 is SEHNR and CDR2 FQNEAQ (reference sequence). There are 15 residues in the CDR3. The CDR3 spells CASSPVRDYPEKLFF. DNA of the CDR3: TGTGCCAGCAGCCCGGTCCGGGACTACCCTGAAAAACTGTTTTTT.

This clonotype has only a few counts. The V and J genes are TRBV20-1 and TRBJ1-2, with D possibly matching TRBD1 (5 bases). CDR3 size: 12 residues. Germline V gene sequence: CDR1 DFQATT, CDR2 SNEGSKA (reference sequence). Trimming removed 3 bases from V and 7 bases from J, with 12 bases in between. The CDR3 DNA reads as TGCAGTGCTAGTGGGGGGGGTCGTGGCTACACCTTC. Translating gives CSASGGGRGYTF.